A single sample gave rise to the 30 T cell receptor beta chains below, sequenced in a study of radiation and T cells in renal cell carcinoma. The time point denotes: blood 4 weeks post-SBRT, at nephrectomy. Treatment described: 15 Gy SBRT to primary tumor, nephrectomy 4 weeks later. Profiling relied on immunoSEQ multiplex PCR, and the TCRdb table lists in-frame clones only, not all of them. Altogether around 170,000 clones are present, about 88% being singletons, with the ten largest covering around 11%. Sequences were derived from blood, sampled from a patient whose treatment included radiotherapy and nephrectomy. The receptor set was obtained from a woman aged 50 to 60 with renal cell carcinoma.

This clone was picked up a small number of times. The chain couples TRBV4-2 to TRBJ2-3, with D perhaps being TRBD1 or TRBD2 (5 bases each). Trimming pared 4 bases from V and 1 base from J, leaving 15 bases between. This CDR3 is built from 16 residues. From germline, CDR1 is LGHNA and CDR2 YNFKEQ. The CDR3 nucleotides read TGTGCCAGCAGCCGCTATGGGGACGGGGGCACAGATACGCAGTATTTT. Protein sequence: CASSRYGDGGTDTQYF.

The chain uses TRBV7-2 and TRBJ1-2; 7 bases are a match to TRBD1. V gave up 1 base and J gave up 2 bases; unmatched junction bases: 7. Germline CDR1 reads SGHTA; CDR2 reads FQGNSA. The CDR3 totals 16 residues. For the CDR3, the DNA is TGTGCCAGCAGCTTAGGTTCAGGGGGTGCAAACTATGGCTACACCTTC. Amino acid sequence: CASSLGSGGANYGYTF.

In its sample, this clone was seen once. V is TRBV4-2 and J is TRBJ2-2, with 9 bases lining up with TRBD2. There are 15 residues in the CDR3. Germline V gene lookup returns CDR1 LGHNA and CDR2 YNFKEQ. J was trimmed by 4 bases and V by 6 bases; bases with no gene match: 6. The CDR3 loop reads CASRPGLAVTGELFF. The DNA for the CDR3 is TGTGCCAGCAGACCGGGACTAGCAGTCACCGGGGAGCTGTTTTTT.

The chain recombines TRBV7-9 with TRBJ1-2; D perhaps matches TRBD1 (6 bases). CDR1 and CDR2 (germline): SEHNR, FQNEAQ (reference sequence). CDR3 length: 14 residues. The germline V and J ends were trimmed by 3 bases and 5 bases, with 13 bases remaining between them. The CDR3 DNA reads as TGTGCCAGCAGCTTTAGGCAGGGGTGGTATGGCTACACCTTC. Its translation: CASSFRQGWYGYTF.

This clone appeared a few times. This rearrangement joins TRBV13 to TRBJ1-2, with 7 bases matching TRBD1. CDR3 length: 14 residues. Germline V gene lookup returns CDR1 PRHDT and CDR2 FYEKMQ (reference sequence). The V and J ends lost 5 bases and 0 bases, in that order; junction bases with no gene match: 3. CDR3 in DNA: TGTGCCAGCAGCCCGGGACAGTCTAACTATGGCTACACCTTC. Translation gives CASSPGQSNYGYTF.

This chain uses TRBV18 with TRBJ2-4; TRBD1 matches at 7 bases. The junction had 9 bases not matched to a gene; V was cut back by 3 bases and J by 7 bases. The CDR3 is made up of 15 amino acids. The V gene's germline CDR1 is KGHSH and CDR2 LQKENI. The CDR3 loop is CASSPTGQRNNIQYF. The CDR3 DNA follows: TGTGCCAGCTCACCCACGGGACAGAGGAACAACATTCAGTACTTC.

V is TRBV10-1 and J is TRBJ1-5; possibly TRBD1 for D (5 bases). Germline CDR1 is WNHNN and CDR2 is SYGVQD (reference sequence). This CDR3 region has 16 residues. V lost 7 bases and J lost 2, with 18 bases in between. The CDR3: CASNPNGGDGNQPQHF. The CDR3 DNA reads TGCGCCAGCAACCCGAACGGGGGAGACGGCAATCAGCCCCAGCATTTT.

The V and J genes are TRBV5-1 and TRBJ1-2; a weak D match, TRBD1 (6 bases). The CDR3 totals 15 residues. With 0 bases removed from V and 4 bases from J, the gap between germline ends came to 13 bases. Germline assignment: CDR1 SGHRS and CDR2 YFSETQ. CDR3 region: CASSLADLGAYGYTF. The CDR3 bases are TGCGCCAGCAGCTTGGCCGATCTGGGGGCCTATGGCTACACCTTC.

This clone was seen a few times. The genes are TRBV15 and TRBJ1-2, with 7 bases matching TRBD1. V was pared by 8 bases and J by 4 bases, with 10 bases of the junction left unmatched. CDR3 length equals 14 residues. The V gene's germline CDR1 is LNHNV and CDR2 YYDKDF (reference sequence). DNA for the CDR3: TGTGCCACCCTCAGGGGGGGCGACGGCTATGGCTACACCTTC. Protein product: CATLRGGDGYGYTF. Together with reference TRBV15 and TRBJ1-2, the CDR3 gives the full variable domain: DAMVIQNPRYQVTQFGKPVTLSCSQTLNHNVMYWYQQKSSQAPKLLFHYYDKDFNNEADTPDNFQSRRPNTSFCFLDIRSPGLGDTAMYLCATLRGGDGYGYTFGSGTRLTVV.

The V gene is TRBV7-2, the J gene TRBJ1-1; no clear D gene. The CDR3 is 15 amino acids. Germline CDR1 SGHTA, CDR2 FQGNSA. Trimming left V 1 base short and J 4 bases short, with 13 bases between. DNA for the CDR3: TGTGCCAGCAGCTTAGACCGGATGGGGAGCACTGAAGCTTTCTTT. Translation: CASSLDRMGSTEAFF.

This rearrangement joins TRBV7-9 to TRBJ1-2; 7 positions match TRBD1. CDR1 is SEHNR and CDR2 is FQNEAQ in the germline V gene (reference sequence). The length of the CDR3 is 16 residues. Trimming removed 5 bases from V and 4 bases from J; junction bases left unmatched: 13. The CDR3 here is CASSARGGPLPYGYTF. Here the CDR3 DNA reads TGTGCCAGCAGCGCTCGAGGGGGCCCCCTTCCCTATGGCTACACCTTC.

This sequence joins TRBV15 and TRBJ2-1; unclear D gene. The length of the CDR3 is 12 residues. Looked up from germline, CDR1 is LNHNV and CDR2 is YYDKDF (reference sequence). Trimming cost V 3 bases and J 8 bases, with 8 bases left between them. CDR3: CATSSLGYEQFF. CDR3 nucleotides: TGTGCCACCAGCAGTTTGGGATATGAGCAGTTCTTC.

The V gene is TRBV5-8, the J gene TRBJ1-6, with 7 nucleotides matching TRBD1. V shed 4 bases, J shed 5 bases, and the junction held 6 bases outside the gene matches. Germline loops: CDR1 SGHTS, CDR2 YDEGEE. CDR3 length: 15 residues. CDR3 nucleotides: TGTGCCAGCAGCGCAACAGGGGACCATAATTCACCCCTCCACTTT. Its protein is CASSATGDHNSPLHF.

This CDR3 is CASSEDRAMNTEAFF. The CDR3 DNA follows: TGTGCCAGCAGTGAGGACAGGGCCATGAACACTGAAGCTTTCTTT. The rearrangement joins TRBV6-6 to TRBJ1-1, with 8 bases matching TRBD1. Germline V gene sequence: CDR1 MNHNY, CDR2 SVGAGI (reference sequence). CDR3 length: 15 amino acids. Trimming at V came to 5 bases and at J to 0 bases, leaving 5 bases not matched to a gene.

This clone was picked up one time. V gene TRBV6-1 combines with J gene TRBJ1-3; D is perhaps TRBD1 (5 bases). CDR3 size: 14 residues. The germline V gene has CDR1 MNHNS and CDR2 SASEGT. The V end lost 2 bases, the J end lost 4 bases, and 9 bases lay between the germline ends. This CDR3 is CASSEKGLGNTIYF. CDR3 sequence (DNA): TGTGCCAGCAGTGAAAAGGGACTGGGAAACACCATATATTTT.

CDR3 region: CASSFGGSTDTQYF. CDR3 DNA sequence: TGCGCCAGCAGCTTTGGCGGGAGCACAGATACGCAGTATTTT. The J gene is TRBJ2-3, the V gene TRBV5-1; D may be TRBD2 (5 bases). The CDR3 loop spans 14 amino acids. Germline CDR1 SGHRS, CDR2 YFSETQ. Trimming removed 2 bases at V and 0 bases at J, with 7 bases between.

This chain links TRBV5-1 with TRBJ1-3; no clear D. The CDR3 spans 15 residues. The V gene lost 4 bases and the J gene lost 7 bases, with 18 bases spanning the gap. Looked up from germline, CDR1 is SGHRS and CDR2 is YFSETQ. CDR3 coding DNA: TGCGCCAGCAGCGCGCGGGGTCTAGAAGCGAACACCATATATTTT. Its translation: CASSARGLEANTIYF.

V is TRBV19 and J is TRBJ2-7; D perhaps matches TRBD1 (5 bases). V lost 7 bases and J 1 base, leaving 14 bases between the germline ends. The CDR3 sequence is 14 residues long. CDR1 and CDR2 (germline): LNHDA, SQIVND (reference sequence). The CDR3 loop is CASTSNDRSYEQYF. CDR3 in DNA: TGTGCCAGTACTAGTAATGACAGATCCTACGAGCAGTACTTC.

This rearrangement joins TRBV15 to TRBJ1-4, with D tentatively TRBD1 (6 bases). This CDR3 comprises 15 residues. CDR1 is LNHNV, CDR2 YYDKDF, per germline (reference sequence). Trimming took off 8 bases at V and 3 bases at J, with 16 bases between the two ends. The CDR3: CATGGSRGPNEKLFF. CDR3 sequence (DNA): TGTGCCACCGGGGGCAGCCGTGGCCCTAATGAAAAACTGTTTTTT. Together with reference TRBV15 and TRBJ1-4, the CDR3 gives the full variable domain: DAMVIQNPRYQVTQFGKPVTLSCSQTLNHNVMYWYQQKSSQAPKLLFHYYDKDFNNEADTPDNFQSRRPNTSFCFLDIRSPGLGDTAMYLCATGGSRGPNEKLFFGSGTQLSVL.

The CDR3 DNA reads TGCAGCGTCCGGACAGTGAGCTCCTACGAGCAGTACTTC. Protein product: CSVRTVSSYEQYF. The chain is built from TRBV29-1 and TRBJ2-7, with a weak D call TRBD1 (6 bases). Germline V CDR1 and CDR2: SQVTM, ANQGSEA. V lost 6 bases, J lost 0 bases, and 12 bases lay in between. The CDR3 covers 13 residues.

The J gene is TRBJ1-1, the V gene TRBV5-1; 8 bases are a match to TRBD1. Germline-derived CDR1 and CDR2 are SGHRS and YFSETQ. J was trimmed by 1 base and V by 3 bases; bases with no gene match: 8. This CDR3 is built from 16 residues. CDR3 region: CASSWNIQGGNTEAFF. DNA of the CDR3: TGCGCCAGCAGCTGGAACATACAGGGGGGGAACACTGAAGCTTTCTTT.

The chain couples TRBV5-1 to TRBJ1-6; D is ambiguous. The germline gives CDR1 SGHRS, CDR2 YFSETQ. Trimming shortened V by 5 bases and J by 7 bases, and 13 bases separated the two germline ends. The CDR3 totals 14 residues. CDR3 loop: CASSSGSSNSPLHF. DNA of the CDR3: TGCGCCAGCAGTTCTGGATCCTCAAATTCACCCCTCCACTTT. Full variable domain (missing parts from reference TRBV5-1 and TRBJ1-6): KAGVTQTPRYLIKTRGQQVTLSCSPISGHRSVSWYQQTPGQGLQFLFEYFSETQRNKGNFPGRFSGRQFSNSRSEMNVSTLELGDSALYLCASSSGSSNSPLHFGNGTRLTVT.

The genes are TRBV2 and TRBJ2-1; 10 positions match TRBD2. There are 14 residues in the CDR3. Trimming at V came to 8 bases and at J to 1 base, leaving 2 bases not matched to a gene. CDR1 SNHLY and CDR2 FYNNEI come from the germline V gene. The CDR3 DNA reads as TGTGCCAGCTGTAGCGGGGGGTCCTACAATGAGCAGTTCTTC. This encodes CASCSGGSYNEQFF.

The gene calls are TRBV19 and TRBJ2-1, with D perhaps TRBD1 (6 bases). This CDR3 contains 13 residues. Between the trimmed V and J ends, which lost 6 bases and 4 bases, there was a span of 10 bases. Germline assignment: CDR1 LNHDA and CDR2 SQIVND (reference sequence). The chain's CDR3 is CASSPGQYNEQFF. The CDR3 bases are TGTGCCAGTAGCCCTGGACAGTACAATGAGCAGTTCTTC.

This chain joins TRBV4-1 and TRBJ1-1, with D hard to call. Germline-derived CDR1 and CDR2 are MGHRA and YSYEKL. V was cut by 3 bases and J by 6 bases, with 17 bases left in between. The CDR3 extends over 15 amino acids. In DNA form, the CDR3 reads TGCGCCAGCAGCCAGCGACTCGTAGACATGGCTGAAGCTTTCTTT. Translating it yields CASSQRLVDMAEAFF.

The gene calls are TRBV20-1 and TRBJ1-2; D is possibly TRBD1 (6 bases). CDR1 is DFQATT, CDR2 SNEGSKA, per germline (reference sequence). Trimming cost V 8 bases and J 3 bases, with 10 bases left between them. There are 11 residues in the CDR3. The CDR3, as DNA: TGCAGTACAGGGTTGGACTATGGCTACACCTTC. Translating it yields CSTGLDYGYTF.

The chain recombines TRBV6-4 with TRBJ2-1; D might be TRBD2 (7 bases). The CDR3 sequence is 14 residues long. The germline V and J ends were trimmed by 4 bases and 12 bases, with 19 bases remaining between them. Germline V gene lookup returns CDR1 MRHNA and CDR2 SNTAGT. For the CDR3, the DNA is TGTGCCAGCAGTGCCGAGGGGGGGGTGGCTACGCAGTTCTTC. Its protein is CASSAEGGVATQFF.

Details on this clone: Sequence at one end of the junction differs from germline and may be a read error. The CDR3 nucleotides are TGTGCCAGCACCGTCGGGGGACAGGGGGCAGAGATCTTC. Protein product: CASTVGGQGAEIF. The chain couples TRBV6-1 to TRBJ2-1, with TRBD1 matching over 12 bases. The CDR3 is made up of 13 amino acids. Germline V CDR1 and CDR2: MNHNS, SASEGT.

V and J are TRBV19 and TRBJ2-1; D remains unclear. This CDR3 region has 12 residues. Deletions cut 5 bases from V and 8 bases from J, with 10 bases between. CDR1 and CDR2 (germline): LNHDA, SQIVND (reference sequence). In DNA form, the CDR3 reads TGTGCCAGTAGTCCCTACACCTATGAGCAGTTCTTC. It encodes CASSPYTYEQFF. Based on the CDR3 plus reference TRBV19 and TRBJ2-1, the full variable domain is DGGITQSPKYLFRKEGQNVTLSCEQNLNHDAMYWYRQDPGQGLRLIYYSQIVNDFQKGDIAEGYSVSREKKESFPLTVTSAQKNPTAFYLCASSPYTYEQFFGPGTRLTVL.

The chain carries TRBV5-5 and TRBJ2-2; 8 bases are shared with TRBD1. Per the germline V gene, CDR1 is SGHKS and CDR2 is YYEKEE (reference sequence). The CDR3 has 17 residues. Unmatched junction bases numbered 9, after V lost 3 bases and J lost 2 bases. The CDR3 loop is CASSSILDRGNTGELFF. CDR3 coding DNA: TGTGCCAGCAGCTCGATTTTAGACAGGGGAAACACCGGGGAGCTGTTTTTT.